Detailed here is one TCR beta chain. J gave up 3 bases and V 11 bases, and 11 bases lay outside the gene matches. The germline V gene encodes CDR1 ENHRY and CDR2 SYGVKD. This CDR3 has 14 amino acids. This entry belongs to a study of cytomegalovirus exposure and HLA in healthy donors. With 60 Vbeta and 13 Jbeta primers, the PCR was carried out. Some clones are missing from TCRdb's copy, which holds only in-frame ones; the method was immunoSEQ multiplex PCR. The table has about 120,000 clones, under 90% seen once. This receptor was identified in a female donor in good health and CMV-seropositive. Specimen: PBMCs. This rearrangement joins TRBV10-3 to TRBJ2-7, with 9 bases identical to TRBD1. Here the CDR3 DNA reads TGTGCCGCGACCCCCGGGACAGGGAACTACGAGCAGTACTTC. It codes for CAATPGTGNYEQYF.